This TCR beta chain was found in a study of OX40 agonist ivuxolimab in advanced cancers. Notes on the research overall: Ivuxolimab, which targeted the costimulatory receptor OX40 (CD134), was an agonistic, fully human IgG2 monoclonal antibody. Intravenous ivuxolimab was administered to patients every 2 weeks at six dose levels: 0.01, 0.1, 0.3, 1.5, 3 and 10 mg/kg. Of the approximately 54 patients in dose escalation, 19 had hepatocellular carcinoma, some 15 had melanoma, 9 had renal cell carcinoma and 9 had head and neck cancer. In the dose-escalation cohort, more than 80% of patients were male, and the mean age was 60 years with a range of roughly 23 to 79. Patients were allowed to have had prior anti-PD-1, anti-PD-L1 or anti-CTLA-4 therapy, and roughly 40% of the dose-escalation patients had previously received checkpoint inhibitors. Three dose-escalation patients achieved partial responses, one with hepatocellular carcinoma and two with cutaneous melanoma. Peripheral TCRbeta sequencing aimed to test whether ivuxolimab altered TCR sequence diversity and caused clonal T-cell expansion. The paper covers the monotherapy dose-escalation part of the phase I ivuxolimab trial, which included N ≈ 50 patients.

For sequencing of the TCRbeta CDR3 region, genomic DNA was extracted from the sorted cells. The immunoSEQ Assay was used to sequence the TCRbeta CDR3 regions. TCRdb retrieved this table from immuneACCESS and kept in-frame rearrangements only. Not all clones are present; in checked studies, unresolved V genes account for under half, and no reason is known for the remainder. The sample table lists fewer than 20,000 clones, about four fifths of them with a count of one. The biggest ten clones account for over 12% of the sample. As regards this clone: Its target antigen remains unknown. The input lacks base qualities; no much larger clone sits a single base away.

The germline V gene (reference sequence) specifies PRHDT as CDR1 and FYEKMQ as CDR2. Counted from cysteine to phenylalanine, this CDR3 has 15 amino acids. Solely the CDR3 DNA is kept, with 45 bases framed from the first base. V lost 5 bases and J lost 0 bases; the stretch between them is 11 bases long. Overall results and qualifications from the work: Low levels of normalized T-cell clonal expansion were also seen in some patients who did not respond. On average, CD8+ T cells showed more expanded clones than CD4+ T cells after ivuxolimab. Clonal expansion of both CD4+ and CD8+ blood T cells was observed from baseline to week 6 at doses 0.1 to 3.0 mg/kg. In partial responders in the 0.1-3.0 mg/kg groups, normalized peripheral clonal expansion was found to be among the lowest, especially among CD8+ T cells. Antigen specificity was not determined for the clonally expanded peripheral T cells.

Patients with a history of autoimmune disease or receiving systemic immunosuppression were excluded from the trial. Peripheral blood for TCR sequencing was collected from all dose cohorts at baseline, on cycle 4 day 1, and on cycle 7 day 1. The samples were taken from a phase I, first-in-human, multicenter, open-label dose-escalation trial of ivuxolimab. The trial enrolled adults with locally advanced or metastatic head and neck squamous cell, hepatocellular, melanoma or renal cell carcinoma. Before TCR sequencing, CD4+ T cells and CD8+ T cells were sorted from peripheral blood as separate populations.

The rearranged chain carries TRBV13 and TRBJ1-3; D gene: possibly TRBD1, on 6 matching bases. Sequencing was performed on CD4+ or CD8+ T cells sorted from blood, taken in a trial of the OX40 agonist ivuxolimab. This receptor was identified in an adult with an advanced solid tumor such as melanoma, head and neck, liver or kidney cancer. The DNA sequence is TGTGCCAGCAGCCTCAGGGGCGTCTCTGGAAACACCATATATTTT. It codes for CASSLRGVSGNTIYF.